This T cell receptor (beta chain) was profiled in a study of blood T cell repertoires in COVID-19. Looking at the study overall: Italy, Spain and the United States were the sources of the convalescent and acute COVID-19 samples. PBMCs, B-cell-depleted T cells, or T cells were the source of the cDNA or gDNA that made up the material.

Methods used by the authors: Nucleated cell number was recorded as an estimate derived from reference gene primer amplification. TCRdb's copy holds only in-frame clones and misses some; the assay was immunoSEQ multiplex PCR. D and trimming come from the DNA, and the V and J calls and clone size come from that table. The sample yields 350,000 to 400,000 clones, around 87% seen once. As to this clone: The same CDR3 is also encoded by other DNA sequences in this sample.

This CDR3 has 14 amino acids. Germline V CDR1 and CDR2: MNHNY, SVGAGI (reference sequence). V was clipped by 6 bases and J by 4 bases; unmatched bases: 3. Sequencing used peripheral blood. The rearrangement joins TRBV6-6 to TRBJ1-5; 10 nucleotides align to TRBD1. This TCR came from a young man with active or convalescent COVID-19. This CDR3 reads CASSRDRGNQPQHF. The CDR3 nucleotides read TGTGCCAGCAGCCGGGACAGGGGTAATCAGCCCCAGCATTTT.